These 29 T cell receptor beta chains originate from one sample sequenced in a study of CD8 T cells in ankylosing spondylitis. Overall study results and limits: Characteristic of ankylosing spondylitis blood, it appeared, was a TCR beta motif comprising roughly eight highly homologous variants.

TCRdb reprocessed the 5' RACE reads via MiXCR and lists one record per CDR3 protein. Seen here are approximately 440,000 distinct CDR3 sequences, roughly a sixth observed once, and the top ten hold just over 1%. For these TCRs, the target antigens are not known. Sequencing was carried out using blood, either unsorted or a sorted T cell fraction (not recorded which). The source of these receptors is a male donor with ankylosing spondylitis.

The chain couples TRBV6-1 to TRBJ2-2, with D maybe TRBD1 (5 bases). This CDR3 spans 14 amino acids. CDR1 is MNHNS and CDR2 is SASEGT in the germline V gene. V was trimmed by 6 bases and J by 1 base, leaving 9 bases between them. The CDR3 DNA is TGTGCCAGCAGGATCCAGGGGAACACCGGGGAGCTGTTTTTT. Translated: CASRIQGNTGELFF.

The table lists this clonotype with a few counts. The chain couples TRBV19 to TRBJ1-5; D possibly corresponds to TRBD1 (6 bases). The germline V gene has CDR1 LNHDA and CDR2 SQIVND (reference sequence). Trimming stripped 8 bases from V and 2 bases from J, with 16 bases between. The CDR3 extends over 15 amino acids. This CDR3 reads CASGIAGAGNQPQHF. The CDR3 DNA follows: TGTGCCAGTGGAATAGCGGGGGCCGGCAATCAGCCCCAGCATTTT. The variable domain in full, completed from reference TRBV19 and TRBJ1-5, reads DGGITQSPKYLFRKEGQNVTLSCEQNLNHDAMYWYRQDPGQGLRLIYYSQIVNDFQKGDIAEGYSVSREKKESFPLTVTSAQKNPTAFYLCASGIAGAGNQPQHFGDGTRLSIL.

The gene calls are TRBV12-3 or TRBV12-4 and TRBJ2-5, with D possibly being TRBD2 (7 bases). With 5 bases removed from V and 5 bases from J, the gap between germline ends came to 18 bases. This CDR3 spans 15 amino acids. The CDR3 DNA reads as TGTGCCAGCAGTCGCAAAGGGGGGGGCCAGGAGACCCAGTACTTC. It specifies CASSRKGGGQETQYF.

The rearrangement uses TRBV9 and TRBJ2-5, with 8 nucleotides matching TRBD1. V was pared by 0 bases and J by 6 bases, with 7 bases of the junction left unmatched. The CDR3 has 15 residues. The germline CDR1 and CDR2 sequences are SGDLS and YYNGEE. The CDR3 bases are TGTGCCAGCAGCGTAGGGGCAGGGGGCTTGAAGACCCAGTACTTC. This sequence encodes CASSVGAGGLKTQYF.

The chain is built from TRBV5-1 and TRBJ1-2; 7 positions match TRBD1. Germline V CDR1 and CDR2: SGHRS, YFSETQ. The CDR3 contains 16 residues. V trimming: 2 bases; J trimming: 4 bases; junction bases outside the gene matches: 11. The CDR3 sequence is CASSFGARRGGYGYTF. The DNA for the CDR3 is TGCGCCAGCAGCTTCGGGGCCCGCAGGGGGGGCTATGGCTACACCTTC.

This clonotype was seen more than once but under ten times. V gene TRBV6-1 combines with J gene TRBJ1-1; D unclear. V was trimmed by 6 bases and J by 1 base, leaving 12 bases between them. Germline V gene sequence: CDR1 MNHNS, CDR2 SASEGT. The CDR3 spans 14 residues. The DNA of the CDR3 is TGTGCCAGCAGGGCATTGGACGGGAACACTGAAGCTTTCTTT. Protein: CASRALDGNTEAFF.

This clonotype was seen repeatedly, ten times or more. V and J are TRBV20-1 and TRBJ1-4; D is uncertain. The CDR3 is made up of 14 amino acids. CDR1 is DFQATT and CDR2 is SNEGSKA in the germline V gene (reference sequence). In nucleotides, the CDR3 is TGCAGCGCTTCCCGGCGAGGGACTAATGAAAAACTGTTTTTT. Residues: CSASRRGTNEKLFF.

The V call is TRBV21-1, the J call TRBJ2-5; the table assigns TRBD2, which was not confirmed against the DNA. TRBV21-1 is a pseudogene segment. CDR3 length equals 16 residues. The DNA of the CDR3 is TGTGCCAGCAGCAAAGGACAGTCTAGCGGTCAAGAGACCCAGTACTTC. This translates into CASSKGQSSGQETQYF.

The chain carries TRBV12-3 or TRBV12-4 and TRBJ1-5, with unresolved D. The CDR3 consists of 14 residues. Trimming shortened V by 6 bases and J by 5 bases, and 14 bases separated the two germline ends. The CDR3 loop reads CASSPYSSDQPQHF. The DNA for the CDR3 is TGTGCCAGCAGCCCGTACTCCTCCGATCAGCCCCAGCATTTT.

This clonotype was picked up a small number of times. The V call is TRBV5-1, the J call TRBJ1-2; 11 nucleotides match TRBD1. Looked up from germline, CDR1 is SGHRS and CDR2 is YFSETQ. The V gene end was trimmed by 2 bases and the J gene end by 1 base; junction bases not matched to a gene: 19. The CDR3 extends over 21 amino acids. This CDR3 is CASSFGQGAFLAQTYNYGYTF. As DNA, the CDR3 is TGCGCCAGCAGCTTTGGACAGGGGGCTTTTTTGGCCCAGACTTATAACTATGGCTACACCTTC.

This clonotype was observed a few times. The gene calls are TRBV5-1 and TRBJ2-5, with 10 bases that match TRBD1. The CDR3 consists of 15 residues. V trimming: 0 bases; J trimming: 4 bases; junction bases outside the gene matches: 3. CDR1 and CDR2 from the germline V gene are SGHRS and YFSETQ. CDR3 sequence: CASSLGTGGTETQYF. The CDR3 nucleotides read TGCGCCAGCAGCTTGGGGACAGGGGGAACAGAGACCCAGTACTTC.

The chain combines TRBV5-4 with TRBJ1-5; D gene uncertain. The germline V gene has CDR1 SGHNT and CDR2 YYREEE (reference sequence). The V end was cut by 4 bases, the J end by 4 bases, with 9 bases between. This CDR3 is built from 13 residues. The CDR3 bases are TGTGCCAGCAGCATGACCCCGAATCAGCCCCAGCATTTT. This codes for CASSMTPNQPQHF.

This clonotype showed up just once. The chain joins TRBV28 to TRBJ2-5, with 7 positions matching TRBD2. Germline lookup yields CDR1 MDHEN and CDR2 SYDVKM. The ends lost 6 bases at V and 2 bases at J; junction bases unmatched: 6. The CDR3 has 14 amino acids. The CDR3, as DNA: TGTGCCAGCAGCCCGGGCGGGGGACAAGAGACCCAGTACTTC. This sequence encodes CASSPGGGQETQYF.

CDR3 nucleotides: TGTGCCAGCAGCCCTCGGGGCACCCTCGGCAGCTCCTACGAGCAGTACTTC. Residues: CASSPRGTLGSSYEQYF. The V gene is TRBV7-8, the J gene TRBJ2-7; D might be TRBD1 or TRBD2, each matching 5 bases. V lost 5 bases to trimming and J lost 0 bases, with 20 bases between them. Germline V CDR1 and CDR2: SGHVS, FQNEAQ. The CDR3 is 17 residues long. The full variable domain, rest sourced from reference TRBV7-8 and TRBJ2-7, is GAGVSQSPRYKVAKRGQDVALRCDPISGHVSLFWYQQALGQGPEFLTYFQNEAQLDKSGLPSDRFFAERPEGSVSTLKIQRTQQEDSAVYLCASSPRGTLGSSYEQYFGPGTRLTVT.

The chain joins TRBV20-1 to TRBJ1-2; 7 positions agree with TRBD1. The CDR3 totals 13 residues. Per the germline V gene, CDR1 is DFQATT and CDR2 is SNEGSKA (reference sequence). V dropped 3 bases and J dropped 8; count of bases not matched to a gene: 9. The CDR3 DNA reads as TGCAGTGCTAGGAGAGGGGGCGCAGGCGGCTACACCTTC. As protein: CSARRGGAGGYTF.

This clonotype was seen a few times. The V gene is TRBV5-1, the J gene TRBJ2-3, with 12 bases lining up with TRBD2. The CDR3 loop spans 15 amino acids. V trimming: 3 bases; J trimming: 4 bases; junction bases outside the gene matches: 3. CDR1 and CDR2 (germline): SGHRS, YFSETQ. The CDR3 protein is CASSSSGREADTQYF. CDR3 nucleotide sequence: TGCGCCAGCAGCTCTAGCGGGAGGGAGGCAGATACGCAGTATTTT.

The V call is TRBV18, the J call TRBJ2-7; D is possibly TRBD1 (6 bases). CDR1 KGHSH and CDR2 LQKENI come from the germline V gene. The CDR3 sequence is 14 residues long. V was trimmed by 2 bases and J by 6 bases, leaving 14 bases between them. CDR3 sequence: CASSPREGGSEQYF. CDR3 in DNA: TGTGCCAGCTCACCAAGGGAAGGGGGATCCGAGCAGTACTTC.

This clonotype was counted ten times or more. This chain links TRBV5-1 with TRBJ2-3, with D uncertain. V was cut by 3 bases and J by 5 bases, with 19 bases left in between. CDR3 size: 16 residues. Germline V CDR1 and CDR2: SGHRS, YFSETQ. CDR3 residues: CASSSRSGAAKDTQYF. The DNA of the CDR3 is TGCGCCAGCAGCTCCCGGTCAGGAGCAGCAAAAGATACGCAGTATTTT.

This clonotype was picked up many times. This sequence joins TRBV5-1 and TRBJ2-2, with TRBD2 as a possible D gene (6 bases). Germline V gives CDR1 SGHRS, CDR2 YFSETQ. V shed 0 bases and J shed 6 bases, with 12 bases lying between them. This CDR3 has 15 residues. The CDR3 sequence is CASSLVHGEAGELFF. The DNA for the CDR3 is TGCGCCAGCAGCTTGGTCCACGGGGAGGCCGGGGAGCTGTTTTTT.

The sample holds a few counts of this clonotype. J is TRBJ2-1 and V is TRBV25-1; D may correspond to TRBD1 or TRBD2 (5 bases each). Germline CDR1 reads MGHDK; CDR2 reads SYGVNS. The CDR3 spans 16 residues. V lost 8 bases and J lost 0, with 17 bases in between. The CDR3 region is CASPPGPPSSYNEQFF. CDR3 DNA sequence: TGTGCCAGCCCCCCGGGGCCCCCAAGCTCCTACAATGAGCAGTTCTTC.

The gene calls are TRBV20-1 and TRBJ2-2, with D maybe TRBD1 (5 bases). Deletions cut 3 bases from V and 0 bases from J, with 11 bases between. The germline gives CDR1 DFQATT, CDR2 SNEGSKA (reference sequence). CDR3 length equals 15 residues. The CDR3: CSARIRAPNTGELFF. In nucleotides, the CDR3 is TGCAGTGCTAGGATCAGGGCCCCGAACACCGGGGAGCTGTTTTTT.

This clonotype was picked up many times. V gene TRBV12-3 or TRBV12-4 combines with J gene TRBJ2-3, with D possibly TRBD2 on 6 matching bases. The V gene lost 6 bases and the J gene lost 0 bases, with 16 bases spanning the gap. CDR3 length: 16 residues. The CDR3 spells CASSLIGTPSTDTQYF. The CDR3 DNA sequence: TGTGCCAGCAGCCTCATAGGGACTCCCAGCACAGATACGCAGTATTTT.

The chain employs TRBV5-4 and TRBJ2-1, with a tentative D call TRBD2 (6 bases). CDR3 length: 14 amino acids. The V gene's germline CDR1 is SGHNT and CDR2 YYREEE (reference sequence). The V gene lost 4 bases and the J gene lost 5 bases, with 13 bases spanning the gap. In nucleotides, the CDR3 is TGTGCCAGCAGCCATGGTACTAGCAACAATGAGCAGTTCTTC. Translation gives CASSHGTSNNEQFF.

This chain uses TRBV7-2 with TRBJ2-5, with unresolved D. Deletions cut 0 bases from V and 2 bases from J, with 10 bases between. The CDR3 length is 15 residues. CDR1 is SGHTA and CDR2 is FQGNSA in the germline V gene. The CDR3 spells CASSLAFGRQETQYF. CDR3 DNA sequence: TGTGCCAGCAGCTTAGCTTTCGGCAGGCAAGAGACCCAGTACTTC.

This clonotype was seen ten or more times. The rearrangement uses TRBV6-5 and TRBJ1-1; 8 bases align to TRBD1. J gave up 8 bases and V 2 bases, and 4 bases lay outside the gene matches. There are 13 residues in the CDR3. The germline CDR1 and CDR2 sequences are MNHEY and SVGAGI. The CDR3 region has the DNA TGTGCCAGCAGTTACGAAGCAGGGGGCGAAGCTTTCTTT. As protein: CASSYEAGGEAFF.

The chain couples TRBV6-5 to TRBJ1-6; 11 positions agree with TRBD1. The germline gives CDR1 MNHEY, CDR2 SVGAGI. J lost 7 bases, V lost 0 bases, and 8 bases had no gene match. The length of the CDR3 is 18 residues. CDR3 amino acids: CASSYSTGQGALNSPLHF. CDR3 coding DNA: TGTGCCAGCAGTTACTCGACAGGACAGGGGGCTTTAAATTCACCCCTCCACTTT.

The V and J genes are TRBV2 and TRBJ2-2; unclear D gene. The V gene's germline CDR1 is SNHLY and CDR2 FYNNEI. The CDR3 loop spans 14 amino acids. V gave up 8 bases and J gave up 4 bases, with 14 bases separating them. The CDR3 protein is CASLPTVGTGELFF. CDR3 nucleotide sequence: TGTGCCAGCCTACCCACAGTCGGCACCGGGGAGCTGTTTTTT.

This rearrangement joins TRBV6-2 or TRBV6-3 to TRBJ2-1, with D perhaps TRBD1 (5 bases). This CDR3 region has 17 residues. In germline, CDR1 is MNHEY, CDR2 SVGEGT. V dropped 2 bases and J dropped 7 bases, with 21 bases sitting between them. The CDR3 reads CASSYPSKGWGGNEQFF. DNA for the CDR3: TGTGCCAGCAGTTACCCCTCGAAGGGGTGGGGTGGGAATGAGCAGTTCTTC.

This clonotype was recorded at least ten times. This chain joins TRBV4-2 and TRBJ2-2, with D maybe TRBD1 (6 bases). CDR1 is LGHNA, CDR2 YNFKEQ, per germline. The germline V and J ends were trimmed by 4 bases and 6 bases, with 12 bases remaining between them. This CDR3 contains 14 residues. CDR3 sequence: CASSPGTTAGELFF. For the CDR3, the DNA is TGTGCCAGCAGCCCCGGGACAACTGCCGGGGAGCTGTTTTTT.